A selection of T cell receptor beta chains follows, all from one sample in a study of T cell responses to AZD1222 COVID-19 vaccine. Assay: immunoSEQ multiplex PCR; the TCRdb copy retains only in-frame clones and omits some. The sample lists about 150,000 clones, 90% to 95% occurring once. The source material was peripheral blood, sampled 28 days after the second AZD1222 dose. These receptors were obtained from an adult who received the AZD1222 COVID-19 vaccine. Both conserved end residues are part of each CDR3. The D gene is left open where the match is weak. Not all rows give a size; the values are once, few, many and, for expanded clones, a class.

. TRBJ1-6 15 . TRBV7-2 CASSLRRTARSPLHF TGTGCCAGCAGCTTACGTAGAACAGCAAGATCACCCCTCCACTTT
. TRBJ2-5 12 . TRBV12-3/TRBV12-4 CASSLSEETQYF TGTGCCAGCAGTTTAAGCGAAGAGACCCAGTACTTC
. TRBJ1-1 11 . TRBV10-3 CAIGGATEAFF TGTGCCATAGGGGGGGCCACTGAAGCTTTCTTT
TRBD1 TRBJ1-4 14 . TRBV5-5 CASSWTGHNEKLFF TGTGCCAGCAGCTGGACAGGGCATAATGAAAAACTGTTTTTT
. TRBJ2-3 14 . TRBV7-2 CASSPTGLVDTQYF TGTGCCAGCAGCCCTACTGGACTGGTCGATACGCAGTATTTT
TRBD1 TRBJ1-2 14 . TRBV19 CASSMPGGVYGYTF TGTGCCAGTAGTATGCCAGGGGGCGTTTATGGCTACACCTTC
. TRBJ2-1 17 . TRBV9 CASSVGSGESSYNEQFF TGTGCCAGCAGCGTAGGGTCCGGGGAGAGCTCCTACAATGAGCAGTTCTTC
. TRBJ1-1 14 . TRBV19 CASSIGGRGTEAFF TGTGCCAGTAGTATAGGGGGCAGGGGCACTGAAGCTTTCTTT
. TRBJ1-2 18 . TRBV18 CASSPSIRGGIENYGYTF TGTGCCAGCTCACCTTCTATACGGGGGGGGATCGAGAACTATGGCTACACCTTC
. TRBJ2-7 13 . TRBV5-1 CASRFGTIYEQYF TGCGCCAGCAGATTCGGGACCATCTACGAGCAGTACTTC
. TRBJ1-2 14 . TRBV3-1/TRBV3-2 CASSQEIAHRGYTF TGTGCCAGCAGCCAAGAAATCGCCCATCGGGGCTACACCTTC
. TRBJ1-6 15 few TRBV6-5 CASSRNRNRNSPLHF TGTGCCAGCAGTCGAAATCGAAACAGGAATTCACCCCTCCACTTT
TRBD2 TRBJ2-1 15 . TRBV4-2 CASSQGLAEGHEQFF TGTGCCAGCAGCCAAGGACTAGCGGAAGGGCATGAGCAGTTCTTC
. TRBJ1-1 13 once TRBV27 CASGGGTNTEAFF TGTGCCAGCGGAGGAGGGACGAACACTGAAGCTTTCTTT
. TRBJ2-3 13 . TRBV2 CASSLDYTDTQYF TGTGCCAGCAGCCTGGACTACACAGATACGCAGTATTTT
. TRBJ1-3 14 . TRBV11-2 CASRGVRSGNTIYF TGTGCCAGCAGAGGCGTTCGGTCAGGAAACACCATATATTTT